Sequencing of this TCR beta chain was carried out in a study of blood T cell repertoires in COVID-19. Study context: Sites in the United States, Italy and Spain provided acute and convalescent COVID-19 samples.

The protocol was immunoSEQ multiplex PCR, while the TCRdb copy is restricted to in-frame clones and leaves out a portion. Among around 420,000 clones listed, approximately 86% were seen once. Participants were aged about 18 to 89 years from 24 US areas. Participants' own reports of clinical history determined their cohort assignment. Looked up from germline, CDR1 is PRHDT and CDR2 is FYEKMQ (reference sequence). V was clipped by 2 bases and J by 3 bases, with 17 bases between them. The CDR3 is made up of 16 amino acids. Sequenced: PBMCs or T cells enriched from blood (not recorded which). The TCR sequence derives from a woman aged 40-49 years with acute COVID-19. The gene calls are TRBV13 and TRBJ2-7; tentatively, D is TRBD2 (6 bases). CDR3 DNA: TGTGCCAGCAGCTTAAGGATCCTCGGGACTCGCTACGAGCAGTACTTC. Encoded protein: CASSLRILGTRYEQYF.